The entry that follows covers one T cell receptor (beta chain) sequence. Trimming cost V 7 bases and J 2 bases; bases outside gene matches: 3. The CDR3 length is 13 residues. Germline-derived CDR1 and CDR2 are MNHEY and SVGAGI. The data are from a study of blood T cell repertoires in COVID-19. As for the study in general: Both acute and convalescent COVID-19 samples were obtained from the United States, Italy and Spain.

As handled by the study authors: Estimated nucleated cell counts came from reference gene primer amplification. The assay was immunoSEQ multiplex PCR, and TCRdb's table has in-frame clones only and misses some. The V and J calls and clone size are taken from that table; D and trimming were inferred from the DNA. The profile shows about 310,000 clones, nearly 90% of them singletons. Those enrolled in Seattle joined during active infection and were followed longitudinally afterward. The source is a woman in her 40s with COVID-19, enrolled during active disease. Sequencing used peripheral blood. The V and J genes are TRBV6-5 and TRBJ2-5, with 8 bases matching TRBD1. CDR3 residues: CASTRGPQETQYF. In DNA, the CDR3 is TGTGCCAGCACCAGGGGGCCACAAGAGACCCAGTACTTC.